One sample yielded the 26 T cell receptor beta chains listed below, sequenced in a study of T cells in pancreatic ductal adenocarcinoma. Sequencing was performed with immunoSEQ multiplex PCR; in TCRdb, only in-frame clones are kept and a portion is missing. The sample shows over 100,000 clones, about 96% of them seen only once. No neoadjuvant therapy was given to the selected pancreatic ductal adenocarcinoma patients before their surgery. The sequenced material came from PBMCs. The receptor source for this set is a human donor with pancreatic ductal adenocarcinoma.

This clone was detected once. V is TRBV29-1 and J is TRBJ2-5, with a tentative D call TRBD1 (7 bases). The CDR3 is 12 residues long. With 8 bases removed from V and 1 base from J, the gap between germline ends came to 11 bases. The V gene's germline CDR1 is SQVTM and CDR2 ANQGSEA. CDR3 sequence reads: CSFQGGQETQYF. The DNA for the CDR3 is TGCAGCTTTCAGGGGGGCCAAGAGACCCAGTACTTC.

The rearrangement links TRBV19 to TRBJ1-2; D is undetermined. Germline CDR1 and CDR2: LNHDA and SQIVND (reference sequence). The CDR3 sequence is 12 residues long. Trimming stripped 8 bases from V and 2 bases from J, with 9 bases between. The CDR3 nucleotides read TGTGCCAGTTCTAGTTACAACTATGGCTACACCTTC. It is translated as CASSSYNYGYTF.

V usage is TRBV10-1 and J usage is TRBJ2-3, with D possibly TRBD2 on 5 matching bases. The CDR3 runs 13 residues. The germline gives CDR1 WNHNN, CDR2 SYGVQD (reference sequence). Trimming removed 4 bases at V and 4 bases at J, with 9 bases between. This CDR3 reads CASSGNGADTQYF. CDR3 coding DNA: TGCGCCAGCAGTGGGAACGGGGCAGATACGCAGTATTTT.

This chain links TRBV7-2 with TRBJ2-2, with 8 nucleotides matching TRBD2. With V trimmed by 3 bases and J by 1 base, 10 bases remained unmatched. The germline gives CDR1 SGHTA, CDR2 FQGNSA. The CDR3 covers 18 residues. This CDR3 reads CASSLMTSARVNTGELFF. The CDR3 coding sequence is TGTGCCAGCAGCTTGATGACTAGCGCTAGAGTGAACACCGGGGAGCTGTTTTTT.

A single count supports this clone. Here the CDR3 reads CASRGANYNEQFF. CDR3 coding DNA: TGTGCCAGCAGAGGGGCTAACTACAATGAGCAGTTCTTC. The rearrangement links TRBV27 to TRBJ2-1, with D possibly matching TRBD1 (5 bases). V was cut by 6 bases and J by 3 bases, with 9 bases left in between. This CDR3 has 13 amino acids. Germline V lookup: CDR1 MNHEY, CDR2 SMNVEV (reference sequence).

The rearrangement uses TRBV4-1 and TRBJ2-2; tentative D call: TRBD2 (6 bases). Germline assignment: CDR1 MGHRA and CDR2 YSYEKL. This CDR3 is 16 amino acids long. Trimming removed 2 bases from V and 5 bases from J, with 15 bases in between. The CDR3 DNA reads TGCGCCAGCAGCCAATTTGGCGGAGGAGGGACCGGGGAGCTGTTTTTT. This sequence encodes CASSQFGGGGTGELFF.

This chain uses TRBV4-1 with TRBJ1-1; tentatively, D is TRBD1 (6 bases). Deletions cut 3 bases from V and 4 bases from J, with 21 bases between. The germline V gene encodes CDR1 MGHRA and CDR2 YSYEKL. This CDR3 comprises 17 residues. The chain's CDR3 is CASSQGLRGAFFTEAFF. CDR3 DNA: TGCGCCAGCAGCCAGGGTTTACGGGGGGCGTTTTTCACTGAAGCTTTCTTT.

The J gene is TRBJ1-1, the V gene TRBV21-1. TRBV21-1 counts as a pseudogene. The CDR3 runs 20 residues. The CDR3 loop is CASSARKGRDGRRMNTEAFF. In DNA form, the CDR3 reads TGTGCCAGCAGCGCCCGGAAGGGGCGAGACGGGAGGCGCATGAACACTGAAGCTTTCTTT.

This chain joins TRBV7-7 and TRBJ2-5, with D perhaps matching TRBD2 (6 bases). CDR3 length: 13 amino acids. In germline, CDR1 is SSHAT, CDR2 FNYEAQ (reference sequence). The DNA for the CDR3 is TGTGCTAGCGGCCGGGATGAGGGAGAGACCCAGTACTTC. This translates into CASGRDEGETQYF.

The chain has TRBV9 and TRBJ2-3, with D possibly matching TRBD2 (7 bases). This CDR3 has 15 amino acids. V was pared by 4 bases and J by 4 bases, with 16 bases between. The germline V gene encodes CDR1 SGDLS and CDR2 YYNGEE. The CDR3 protein is CASSQRGGFPDTQYF. CDR3 in DNA: TGTGCCAGCAGCCAGAGGGGGGGGTTCCCAGATACGCAGTATTTT.

The chain employs TRBV10-2 and TRBJ1-5, with D possibly matching TRBD1 (6 bases). This CDR3 contains 15 residues. Trimming shortened V by 3 bases and J by 0 bases, and 9 bases separated the two germline ends. Per the germline V gene, CDR1 is WSHSY and CDR2 is SAAADI. Here the CDR3 reads CASSDGGSSNQPQHF. The CDR3, as DNA: TGCGCCAGCAGTGATGGGGGCAGTAGCAATCAGCCCCAGCATTTT.

With regard to this clone: One junction end does not reproduce the germline sequence, and a read error may be involved. The chain couples TRBV10-2 to TRBJ2-3; TRBD2 matches at 7 bases. CDR1 is WSHSY and CDR2 is SAAADI in the germline V gene. The CDR3 is 15 residues long. The CDR3 sequence: CASSEPPLTSDKQYF. In DNA, the CDR3 is TGCGCCAGCAGTGAGCCCCCCCTAACTAGCGATAAGCAGTATTTT.

This chain joins TRBV7-9 and TRBJ2-2; weak D call: TRBD2 (5 bases). Between the trimmed V and J ends, which lost 7 bases and 6 bases, there was a span of 9 bases. There are 12 residues in the CDR3. Germline V CDR1 and CDR2: SEHNR, FQNEAQ (reference sequence). The CDR3 here is CASTEGAGELFF. As DNA, the CDR3 is TGTGCCAGCACCGAGGGCGCCGGGGAGCTGTTTTTT.

The chain couples TRBV9 to TRBJ2-7; D unclear. CDR3 length: 13 residues. Trimming left V 4 bases short and J 2 bases short, with 10 bases between. CDR1 is SGDLS and CDR2 is YYNGEE in the germline V gene. The CDR3 spells CASSKLGPYEQYF. For the CDR3, the DNA is TGTGCCAGCAGCAAGCTAGGCCCCTACGAGCAGTACTTC.

The chain has TRBV5-1 and TRBJ2-3; 8 bases are a match to TRBD2. V was pared by 5 bases and J by 0 bases, with 8 bases of the junction left unmatched. Germline assignment: CDR1 SGHRS and CDR2 YFSETQ. There are 16 residues in the CDR3. Here the CDR3 DNA reads TGCGCCAGCAGGCGAACCGGGACTAGGAGCACAGATACGCAGTATTTT. This translates into CASRRTGTRSTDTQYF.

V and J are TRBV18 and TRBJ2-3; no clear D gene. The V gene's germline CDR1 is KGHSH and CDR2 LQKENI. The ends were cut back, 6 bases at V and 5 bases at J, with 12 bases in the middle. This CDR3 is 13 amino acids long. CDR3 nucleotides: TGTGCCAGCTCCAGAGGTGCGGAAGATACGCAGTATTTT. It codes for CASSRGAEDTQYF.

This chain uses TRBV9 with TRBJ2-5; possibly TRBD2 for D (6 bases). The CDR3 sequence is 16 residues long. The germline gives CDR1 SGDLS, CDR2 YYNGEE. Trimming took off 0 bases at V and 2 bases at J, with 14 bases between the two ends. The CDR3 DNA reads as TGTGCCAGCAGCGTAGTAGCGGACCACGTTCAAGAGACCCAGTACTTC. It codes for CASSVVADHVQETQYF.

This sequence joins TRBV9 and TRBJ2-7, with D maybe TRBD2 (5 bases). Trimming took off 2 bases at V and 2 bases at J, with 11 bases between the two ends. This CDR3 has 14 residues. The V gene's germline CDR1 is SGDLS and CDR2 YYNGEE. CDR3 in amino acids: CASSVGETPYEQYF. The CDR3 coding sequence is TGTGCCAGCAGCGTTGGGGAGACCCCCTACGAGCAGTACTTC.

This chain connects TRBV18 to TRBJ2-5; tentative D call: TRBD1 (6 bases). Per germline, CDR1 KGHSH and CDR2 LQKENI. CDR3 length: 13 residues. V gave up 5 bases and J gave up 3 bases, with 10 bases separating them. CDR3 protein: CASSTRQEETQYF. The CDR3 DNA sequence: TGTGCCAGCTCAACGCGACAGGAAGAGACCCAGTACTTC. The variable domain in full, completed from reference TRBV18 and TRBJ2-5, reads NAGVMQNPRHLVRRRGQEARLRCSPMKGHSHVYWYRQLPEEGLKFMVYLQKENIIDESGMPKERFSAEFPKEGPSILRIQQVVRGDSAAYFCASSTRQEETQYFGPGTRLLVL.

This chain joins TRBV18 and TRBJ2-5; D is unclear. CDR3 size: 13 residues. Germline assignment: CDR1 KGHSH and CDR2 LQKENI. V lost 3 bases and J lost 5, with 10 bases in between. The CDR3 protein is CASSPNRTETQYF. Here the CDR3 DNA reads TGTGCCAGCTCACCTAATAGAACGGAGACCCAGTACTTC. Looking up the rest from reference TRBV18 and TRBJ2-5 gives the full variable domain: NAGVMQNPRHLVRRRGQEARLRCSPMKGHSHVYWYRQLPEEGLKFMVYLQKENIIDESGMPKERFSAEFPKEGPSILRIQQVVRGDSAAYFCASSPNRTETQYFGPGTRLLVL.

The chain has TRBV10-3 and TRBJ2-1, with 15 bases that match TRBD2. CDR3 length: 15 residues. Germline loops: CDR1 ENHRY, CDR2 SYGVKD. V lost 6 bases and J lost 5; bases outside the gene matches: 2. The CDR3 loop is CAIRGTSGRNNEQFF. Here the CDR3 DNA reads TGTGCCATCAGGGGGACTAGCGGGAGGAACAATGAGCAGTTCTTC.

CDR3 nucleotides: TGTGCCAGCAGCCTGGGACTACTTCCCACCGGGGAGCTGTTTTTT. This gives the protein CASSLGLLPTGELFF. This chain uses TRBV11-2 with TRBJ2-2; 7 nucleotides agree with TRBD2. The CDR3 extends over 15 amino acids. The V gene end was trimmed by 5 bases and the J gene end by 4 bases; junction bases not matched to a gene: 7. Germline CDR1 reads SGHAT; CDR2 reads FQNNGV.

The chain combines TRBV12-5 with TRBJ2-5; D gene uncertain. Trimming shortened V by 3 bases and J by 4 bases, and 9 bases separated the two germline ends. CDR1 and CDR2 (germline): LGHNT, FRNRAP. The CDR3 spans 13 residues. DNA for the CDR3: TGTGCTAGTGGTTTATATCGCGGAGAGACCCAGTACTTC. The encoded protein is CASGLYRGETQYF.

V gene TRBV5-4 combines with J gene TRBJ2-4, with TRBD2 matching 9 bases. The CDR3 is 15 amino acids. The germline CDR1 and CDR2 sequences are SGHNT and YYREEE (reference sequence). Unmatched junction bases numbered 3, after V lost 0 bases and J lost 5 bases. The CDR3 protein is CASSLAAGGENIQYF. The CDR3 DNA follows: TGTGCCAGCAGCTTGGCCGCGGGGGGGGAAAACATTCAGTACTTC. The full variable domain, completed using reference TRBV5-4 and TRBJ2-4, is ETGVTQSPTHLIKTRGQQVTLRCSSQSGHNTVSWYQQALGQGPQFIFQYYREEENGRGNFPPRFSGLQFPNYSSELNVNALELDDSALYLCASSLAAGGENIQYFGAGTRLSVL.

The rearrangement links TRBV21-1 to TRBJ2-5; TRBD1, as called in the table, went unchecked against the DNA. TRBV21-1 is a pseudogene locus. The CDR3 sequence is 15 residues long. CDR3 nucleotide sequence: TGTGCCAGCAGCTGTCGGGGACAGGATCAAGAGACCCAGTACTTC. Translation gives CASSCRGQDQETQYF.

V is TRBV2 and J is TRBJ2-7; 11 bases are a match to TRBD1. The J segment lost 5 bases and the V segment lost 8 bases, leaving 8 bases of the junction unmatched. The germline CDR1 and CDR2 sequences are SNHLY and FYNNEI. This CDR3 is 14 amino acids long. The CDR3 sequence: CASYTGTGGDEQYF. For the CDR3, the DNA is TGTGCCAGCTATACCGGGACAGGGGGTGACGAGCAGTACTTC.